This is a list of T cell receptor beta chains from one sample in a study of siplizumab effects on memory and regulatory T cells. TCRdb's copy holds only in-frame clones and misses some; the assay was immunoSEQ multiplex PCR. Seen here are over 80,000 clones, 87% observed once, and the top ten hold over 1.5%. Sequenced input: Tregs sorted from blood. These receptors all stem from a human donor in good health. Both conserved end residues are part of each CDR3. The D gene is left open where the match is weak. Not all rows give a size; the values are once, few, many and, for expanded clones, a class.

V gene: TRBV6-6; CDR3 length: 15; D gene: .; clone size: once; J gene: TRBJ2-7; CDR3 protein: CASSYSYGDSYEQYF; CDR3 DNA: TGTGCCAGCAGTTACTCTTATGGGGACTCCTACGAGCAGTACTTC
V gene: TRBV9; CDR3 length: 18; D gene: .; clone size: .; J gene: TRBJ2-7; CDR3 protein: CASSVATPTPGLSYEQYF; CDR3 DNA: TGTGCCAGCAGCGTAGCAACCCCTACCCCCGGGCTCTCCTACGAGCAGTACTTC
V gene: TRBV5-5; CDR3 length: 16; D gene: TRBD2; clone size: .; J gene: TRBJ2-7; CDR3 protein: CASSLEWEGLGYEQYF; CDR3 DNA: TGTGCCAGCAGCTTGGAGTGGGAGGGGCTGGGCTACGAGCAGTACTTC
V gene: TRBV28; CDR3 length: 16; D gene: .; clone size: few; J gene: TRBJ2-1; CDR3 protein: CASRVGGDSSYNEQFF; CDR3 DNA: TGTGCCAGCAGGGTTGGGGGGGACAGCTCCTACAATGAGCAGTTCTTC
V gene: TRBV10-3; CDR3 length: 15; D gene: .; clone size: .; J gene: TRBJ2-5; CDR3 protein: CAISDGAGGQETQYF; CDR3 DNA: TGTGCCATCAGTGATGGGGCAGGGGGGCAAGAGACCCAGTACTTC
V gene: TRBV7-2; CDR3 length: 17; D gene: TRBD2; clone size: .; J gene: TRBJ2-3; CDR3 protein: CASSLGDYFRYTDTQYF; CDR3 DNA: TGTGCCAGCAGCTTAGGGGACTACTTTCGCTACACAGATACGCAGTATTTT
V gene: TRBV2; CDR3 length: 11; D gene: .; clone size: .; J gene: TRBJ2-1; CDR3 protein: CASTLYNEQFF; CDR3 DNA: TGTGCCAGCACTCTTTACAATGAGCAGTTCTTC
V gene: TRBV5-1; CDR3 length: 13; D gene: .; clone size: .; J gene: TRBJ1-4; CDR3 protein: CASSQASNEKLFF; CDR3 DNA: TGCGCCAGTTCCCAGGCCAGTAATGAAAAACTGTTTTTT
V gene: TRBV5-6; CDR3 length: 16; D gene: .; clone size: .; J gene: TRBJ2-1; CDR3 protein: CASSLVGSRVYNEQFF; CDR3 DNA: TGTGCCAGCAGCTTGGTTGGTAGCAGGGTTTACAATGAGCAGTTCTTC
V gene: TRBV5-4; CDR3 length: 14; D gene: TRBD1; clone size: .; J gene: TRBJ1-6; CDR3 protein: CASTKTGPGSPLHF; CDR3 DNA: TGTGCCAGCACCAAGACAGGGCCGGGTTCACCCCTCCACTTT
V gene: TRBV6-6; CDR3 length: 15; D gene: .; clone size: .; J gene: TRBJ2-7; CDR3 protein: CASSYPGQLSYEQYF; CDR3 DNA: TGTGCCAGCAGTTACCCCGGACAGCTCTCCTACGAGCAGTACTTC
V gene: TRBV18; CDR3 length: 15; D gene: TRBD1; clone size: .; J gene: TRBJ1-5; CDR3 protein: CASSLGTASNQPQHF; CDR3 DNA: TGTGCCAGCTCACTGGGGACAGCTAGCAATCAGCCCCAGCATTTT
V gene: TRBV5-1; CDR3 length: 14; D gene: TRBD2; clone size: once; J gene: TRBJ2-7; CDR3 protein: CASSFPGTTYEQYF; CDR3 DNA: TGCGCCAGCAGCTTCCCCGGGACTACATACGAGCAGTACTTC
V gene: TRBV5-1; CDR3 length: 15; D gene: TRBD1; clone size: once; J gene: TRBJ1-6; CDR3 protein: CASSPTGQGYSPLHF; CDR3 DNA: TGCGCCAGCAGCCCAACGGGACAGGGCTATTCACCCCTCCACTTT
V gene: TRBV18; CDR3 length: 14; D gene: .; clone size: once; J gene: TRBJ1-1; CDR3 protein: CASSPPGRGSEAFF; CDR3 DNA: TGTGCCAGCTCACCACCTGGAAGAGGGTCTGAAGCTTTCTTT
V gene: TRBV29-1; CDR3 length: 13; D gene: .; clone size: many; J gene: TRBJ1-2; CDR3 protein: CSVYIQGGDGYTF; CDR3 DNA: TGCAGCGTCTACATACAGGGCGGTGATGGCTACACCTTC
V gene: TRBV5-6; CDR3 length: 15; D gene: .; clone size: .; J gene: TRBJ2-2; CDR3 protein: CASSAGGTNTGELFF; CDR3 DNA: TGTGCCAGCAGCGCCGGGGGCACTAACACCGGGGAGCTGTTTTTT
V gene: TRBV5-1; CDR3 length: 17; D gene: .; clone size: .; J gene: TRBJ2-6; CDR3 protein: CASSLTPIGSGANVLTF; CDR3 DNA: TGCGCCAGCAGCTTGACCCCCATAGGATCTGGGGCCAACGTCCTGACTTTC
V gene: TRBV29-1; CDR3 length: 13; D gene: .; clone size: .; J gene: TRBJ1-6; CDR3 protein: CSVEEGSGSPLHF; CDR3 DNA: TGCAGCGTTGAAGAGGGGAGTGGTTCACCCCTCCACTTT
V gene: TRBV18; CDR3 length: 13; D gene: TRBD1; clone size: few; J gene: TRBJ1-1; CDR3 protein: CASSRDRNTEAFF; CDR3 DNA: TGTGCCAGCTCGCGGGACAGGAACACTGAAGCTTTCTTT
V gene: TRBV18; CDR3 length: 17; D gene: .; clone size: .; J gene: TRBJ2-3; CDR3 protein: CASSPRVFSPSTDTQYF; CDR3 DNA: TGTGCCAGCTCGCCGCGGGTTTTCTCACCTAGCACAGATACGCAGTATTTT
V gene: TRBV19; CDR3 length: 14; D gene: .; clone size: .; J gene: TRBJ1-4; CDR3 protein: CASSSMGSNEKLFF; CDR3 DNA: TGTGCCAGTAGTAGCATGGGTTCTAATGAAAAACTGTTTTTT
V gene: TRBV28; CDR3 length: 14; D gene: .; clone size: .; J gene: TRBJ1-5; CDR3 protein: CASSSQFFDQPQHF; CDR3 DNA: TGTGCCAGCAGTTCACAGTTCTTCGATCAGCCCCAGCATTTT
V gene: TRBV6-6; CDR3 length: 15; D gene: .; clone size: .; J gene: TRBJ1-5; CDR3 protein: CASSDGQLGNQPQHF; CDR3 DNA: TGTGCCAGCAGTGACGGACAGTTAGGCAATCAGCCCCAGCATTTT
V gene: TRBV5-4; CDR3 length: 13; D gene: TRBD1; clone size: .; J gene: TRBJ1-2; CDR3 protein: CASSYNTGVGYTF; CDR3 DNA: TGTGCCAGCAGTTACAACACAGGGGTAGGCTACACCTTC
V gene: TRBV9; CDR3 length: 15; D gene: TRBD2; clone size: .; J gene: TRBJ2-5; CDR3 protein: CASSVLAGVQETQYF; CDR3 DNA: TGTGCCAGCAGCGTATTAGCGGGGGTTCAAGAGACCCAGTACTTC
V gene: TRBV5-3; CDR3 length: 14; D gene: .; clone size: .; J gene: TRBJ1-4; CDR3 protein: CARSFSGSNEKLFF; CDR3 DNA: TGTGCCAGAAGCTTCTCAGGGTCTAATGAAAAACTGTTTTTT